The present T cell receptor beta chain was sequenced within a study of cytomegalovirus exposure and HLA in healthy donors. In the PCR, 60 Vbeta and 13 Jbeta primers were used. Using immunoSEQ multiplex PCR, the repertoire was profiled, and TCRdb retains in-frame clones only, with some absent. The table lists more than 95,000 clones, under 80% of them singletons. This clone appeared a single time. Its target is unknown. The junction and the germline gene differ at one end; a read error may be behind it. Study findings and constraints: Later on, an analysis showed TCR association rates differing by HLA locus, with DRB1 the most and HLA-C the fewest. Later work found most CMV-associated TCR beta chains apparently HLA-restricted.

Germline lookup yields CDR1 MNHGY and CDR2 SVAAGI. The CDR3 length is 10 residues. The receptor was derived from a woman in her thirties or forties in good health and CMV-seropositive. Input material: PBMCs. The chain uses TRBV6-9 and TRBJ1-4; D is unclear. In DNA form, the CDR3 reads TGTGCCAGCCCACGGGGTCAAACTGTTTTT. Residues: CASPRGQTVF.